This passage covers 4 T cell receptor beta chains from one sample sequenced in a study of a mutant IDH1 vaccine in newly diagnosed glioma. Clones were sequenced by immunoSEQ multiplex PCR, and TCRdb holds only the in-frame ones, with some missing. The sample includes 35,000 to 50,000 clones, approximately 92% of them seen just once. As for time point: week 35, safety follow-up. The investigators gave 300 ug of mutant IDH1 20-mer peptide in each vaccine dose, together with topical imiquimod. Antigen specificity for these receptors is unknown. The sample in question was PBMCs, obtained from a glioma patient whose treatment included an IDH1 peptide vaccine. These receptors were taken from a man aged 50 to 60 with glioma.

This chain uses TRBV6-1 with TRBJ1-1; 7 bases fit TRBD1. This CDR3 comprises 14 residues. With V trimmed by 4 bases and J by 2 bases, 4 bases remained unmatched. CDR1 and CDR2 from the germline V gene are MNHNS and SASEGT. The CDR3 sequence: CASSVTGENTEAFF. CDR3 DNA sequence: TGTGCCAGCAGTGTAACAGGGGAAAACACTGAAGCTTTCTTT.

V gene TRBV7-6 combines with J gene TRBJ2-5; 10 bases align to TRBD1. The germline gives CDR1 SGHVS, CDR2 FNYEAQ. The CDR3 loop spans 16 amino acids. J lost 5 bases, V lost 1 base, and 7 bases had no gene match. In nucleotides, the CDR3 is TGTGCCAGCAGCTTAGTGCGCGACAGGGGGCGGGAGACCCAGTACTTC. Protein product: CASSLVRDRGRETQYF.

The chain carries TRBV14 and TRBJ2-2, with TRBD2 matching over 10 bases. Germline V CDR1 and CDR2: SGHDN, FVKESK. Trimming at V came to 5 bases and at J to 0 bases, leaving 3 bases not matched to a gene. This CDR3 contains 16 residues. The chain's CDR3 is CASSVLAGANTGELFF. DNA for the CDR3: TGTGCCAGCAGCGTCCTAGCGGGAGCGAACACCGGGGAGCTGTTTTTT.

V usage is TRBV5-1 and J usage is TRBJ2-7, with 13 bases that match TRBD2. Losses at the gene ends were 2 bases for V and 7 bases for J; bases not matched to a gene: 3. The length of the CDR3 is 14 residues. CDR1 and CDR2 (germline): SGHRS, YFSETQ. CDR3 sequence: CASSFGLAGAEQYF. CDR3 bases: TGCGCCAGCAGCTTCGGACTAGCGGGAGCAGAGCAGTACTTC.